This TCR beta chain was observed in a study of shared clonotypes between healthy human individuals. Sequenced by immunoSEQ multiplex PCR; TCRdb stores in-frame clones only, minus some. Of some 2.1 million clones in the sample, about 94% are singletons; the top ten hold roughly 1.7%. V gave up 7 bases and J gave up 2 bases; unmatched junction bases: 9. This CDR3 is 15 amino acids long. The V gene's germline CDR1 is WSHSY and CDR2 SAAADI. The naive CD8 population came from CD45RO-negative cells selected for CCR7, without terminally differentiated effector memory CD45RA+ cells. The V call is TRBV10-2, the J call TRBJ2-7; the match to TRBD1 covers 9 bases. Sequenced input: naive CD8+ T cells from PBMCs. The receptor comes from a man aged 18 to 29 in good health. Some clones in this sample may be carry-over from other donors' samples. CDR3 protein: CASIHAGTGTYEQYF. In DNA form, the CDR3 reads TGCGCCAGCATACACGCCGGGACAGGGACCTACGAGCAGTACTTC.